Following are 20 T cell receptor beta chains from one sample sequenced in a study of CD8 T cells in ankylosing spondylitis. Points from the study as a whole: Ankylosing spondylitis blood seemed to carry a telltale TCR beta motif made of eight highly homologous variants.

The antigens for these receptors are not known. TCRdb re-analysed the 5' RACE reads in MiXCR, keeping a single row per CDR3 protein. The sample includes just under 550,000 distinct CDR3 sequences, roughly 12% of them seen just once. Sequencing was performed on blood, either unsorted or a sorted T cell fraction (not recorded which). These receptors all come from a male donor with ankylosing spondylitis.

This clonotype was seen more than once but under ten times. CDR3 nucleotides: TGTGCCATCAGTGAGCCCGGACACCTTAACTATGGCTACACCTTC. Protein sequence: CAISEPGHLNYGYTF. The chain joins TRBV10-3 to TRBJ1-2, with a tentative D call TRBD1 (5 bases). Germline V gives CDR1 ENHRY, CDR2 SYGVKD. V was shortened by 2 bases and J by 1 base, with 11 bases between the two germline ends. There are 15 residues in the CDR3.

V is TRBV7-9 and J is TRBJ2-1, with D perhaps TRBD1 (5 bases). Germline-derived CDR1 and CDR2 are SEHNR and FQNEAQ (reference sequence). The ends were cut back, 5 bases at V and 2 bases at J, with 13 bases in the middle. The CDR3 sequence is 15 residues long. The CDR3: CASSPRAGTYNEQFF. In DNA form, the CDR3 reads TGTGCCAGCAGCCCCCGGGCAGGGACCTACAATGAGCAGTTCTTC.

The genes are TRBV20-1 and TRBJ2-2; 9 bases line up with TRBD1. Germline values: CDR1 DFQATT, CDR2 SNEGSKA (reference sequence). V shed 0 bases and J 6 bases; nucleotides not matched to a gene: 5. This CDR3 region has 15 residues. CDR3 coding DNA: TGCAGTGCTAGAGACCAGACAGGGGGGCCCGGGGAGCTGTTTTTT. This sequence encodes CSARDQTGGPGELFF.

Only a few counts were recorded for this clonotype. This rearrangement joins TRBV6-2 or TRBV6-3 to TRBJ2-1; 7 nucleotides match TRBD1. Germline CDR1 reads MNHEY; CDR2 reads SVGEGT. The CDR3 is 16 amino acids. J lost 3 bases, V lost 2 bases, and 7 bases had no gene match. CDR3 residues: CASSYPGGIGYNEQFF. Written as DNA, the CDR3 is TGTGCCAGCAGTTACCCAGGGGGAATAGGCTACAATGAGCAGTTCTTC.

The sample holds many counts of this clonotype. V gene TRBV5-1 combines with J gene TRBJ2-3; 9 bases are a match to TRBD1. CDR3 size: 16 residues. J lost 1 base, V lost 2 bases, and 5 bases had no gene match. CDR1 and CDR2 (germline): SGHRS, YFSETQ. The CDR3 is CASSFSRQGGTDTQYF. The CDR3 DNA reads TGCGCCAGCAGCTTCTCAAGACAGGGGGGCACAGATACGCAGTATTTT.

The chain employs TRBV27 and TRBJ2-1; 7 bases agree with TRBD2. The CDR3 has 13 residues. Per germline, CDR1 MNHEY and CDR2 SMNVEV (reference sequence). J lost 14 bases, V lost 3 bases, and 10 bases had no gene match. The CDR3 DNA sequence: TGTGCCAGCAGTTTCTATGCGGGAGTTTGGAAGTTCTTC. Amino acid sequence: CASSFYAGVWKFF.

There are a few counts of this clonotype. The CDR3 sequence is CASSSGRGGALGHYGYTF. DNA for the CDR3: TGCGCCAGCAGTTCAGGAAGAGGGGGCGCATTAGGACACTATGGCTACACCTTC. V usage is TRBV5-1 and J usage is TRBJ1-2; the match to TRBD1 covers 7 bases. Trimming removed 5 bases from V and 3 bases from J; junction bases left unmatched: 19. CDR1 SGHRS and CDR2 YFSETQ come from the germline V gene. The CDR3 sequence is 18 residues long.

The sample holds a few counts of this clonotype. The chain carries TRBV20-1 and TRBJ1-1, with no clear D. V was trimmed by 6 bases and J by 1 base, leaving 12 bases between them. The CDR3 has 13 residues. From germline, CDR1 is DFQATT and CDR2 SNEGSKA (reference sequence). The CDR3 sequence is CSAPNHKNTEAFF. DNA for the CDR3: TGCAGTGCCCCGAATCATAAGAACACTGAAGCTTTCTTT.

This clonotype was found a few times. V usage is TRBV7-2 and J usage is TRBJ2-1; the D gene is possibly TRBD2 (6 bases). V was cut by 4 bases and J by 9 bases, with 16 bases left in between. The CDR3 totals 14 residues. Germline V gene sequence: CDR1 SGHTA, CDR2 FQGNSA. CDR3 loop: CASSYTIRESEQFF. CDR3 nucleotides: TGTGCCAGCAGCTACACCATACGGGAGAGTGAGCAGTTCTTC.

This clonotype has just a few counts. This sequence joins TRBV3-1 and TRBJ2-7; D is uncertain. With 0 bases removed from V and 2 bases from J, the gap between germline ends came to 8 bases. CDR3 size: 14 residues. Germline CDR1 is LGHDT and CDR2 is YNNKEL (reference sequence). CDR3 region: CASSQELGPYEQYV. CDR3 nucleotide sequence: TGTGCCAGCAGCCAAGAACTGGGCCCCTACGAGCAGTACGTC.

This clonotype was seen ten or more times. The chain links TRBV4-2 to TRBJ1-1; D is possibly TRBD1 (6 bases). The ends were cut back, 0 bases at V and 10 bases at J, with 12 bases in the middle. Germline V gives CDR1 LGHNA, CDR2 YNFKEQ. The CDR3 has 13 amino acids. CDR3 amino acids: CASSQETGPRAFF. DNA of the CDR3: TGTGCCAGCAGCCAAGAAACAGGGCCAAGAGCTTTCTTT.

This clonotype was observed a handful of times. The V call is TRBV20-1, the J call TRBJ2-4; 9 bases line up with TRBD1. The CDR3 totals 15 residues. Germline V lookup: CDR1 DFQATT, CDR2 SNEGSKA (reference sequence). J gave up 9 bases and V 0 bases, and 9 bases lay outside the gene matches. The DNA of the CDR3 is TGCAGTGCTAGAGATGGGGGACAGGGTCGGCCCATTCAGTACTTC. It yields the protein CSARDGGQGRPIQYF.

The chain has TRBV20-1 and TRBJ2-1; 7 bases are shared with TRBD2. This CDR3 is built from 13 residues. V was clipped by 3 bases and J by 9 bases; unmatched bases: 8. CDR1 is DFQATT, CDR2 SNEGSKA, per germline (reference sequence). Written as DNA, the CDR3 is TGCAGTGCTAGTGAGCGGGATCGGGGTGAGCAGTTCTTC. Its protein product is CSASERDRGEQFF.

This clonotype has just a few counts. The chain carries TRBV12-3 or TRBV12-4 and TRBJ1-4, with 10 positions matching TRBD1. J gave up 6 bases and V 4 bases, and 8 bases lay outside the gene matches. The CDR3 consists of 16 residues. The CDR3 nucleotides read TGTGCCAGCAGTTCCGGGACAGGGGCCTTCCATGAAAAACTGTTTTTT. It yields the protein CASSSGTGAFHEKLFF.

This clonotype has a handful of counts. The CDR3 spells CASSLGQGLPQHF. CDR3 nucleotide sequence: TGTGCCAGCAGCTTGGGCCAGGGGCTCCCCCAGCATTTT. The chain links TRBV28 to TRBJ1-5; possible D gene TRBD1, 6 bases. Trimming stripped 6 bases from V and 10 bases from J, with 16 bases between. The CDR3 has 13 residues. Germline CDR1 and CDR2: MDHEN and SYDVKM.

This chain joins TRBV5-1 and TRBJ1-2; the match to TRBD1 covers 11 bases. Unmatched junction bases numbered 3, after V lost 2 bases and J lost 6 bases. This CDR3 region has 14 residues. Germline assignment: CDR1 SGHRS and CDR2 YFSETQ. Here the CDR3 DNA reads TGCGCCAGCAGCTTCCGGACAGGGGGCCATGGCTACACCTTC. This encodes CASSFRTGGHGYTF.

The chain employs TRBV27 and TRBJ2-7; 12 bases line up with TRBD2. The CDR3 loop spans 16 amino acids. V trimming: 5 bases; J trimming: 0 bases; junction bases outside the gene matches: 5. The germline CDR1 and CDR2 sequences are MNHEY and SMNVEV (reference sequence). The CDR3 nucleotides read TGTGCCAGCAGTACATCTAGCGGGAGGGCCTCCTACGAGCAGTACGTC. Its translation: CASSTSSGRASYEQYV.

V is TRBV2 and J is TRBJ1-1, with TRBD1 matching 11 bases. Germline V gives CDR1 SNHLY, CDR2 FYNNEI. V lost 6 bases to trimming and J lost 6 bases; unmatched junction nucleotides: 12. The length of the CDR3 is 16 residues. CDR3 in DNA: TGTGCCAGCAGACTCCCCGGGACAGGGGGAAGGGCTGAAGCTTTCTTT. Translation: CASRLPGTGGRAEAFF.

This sequence joins TRBV6-1 and TRBJ2-3; TRBD1 agrees at 9 bases. The V segment lost 5 bases and the J segment 3 bases; nucleotides outside the gene matches: 6. Germline CDR1 is MNHNS and CDR2 is SASEGT. This CDR3 has 15 amino acids. The DNA of the CDR3 is TGTGCCAGCAGTACCCCCGACAGGGGGACAGATACGCAGTATTTT. It yields the protein CASSTPDRGTDTQYF.

This sequence joins TRBV20-1 and TRBJ2-1; D tentatively reads TRBD1 or TRBD2 (5 bases each). The CDR3 extends over 15 amino acids. The germline CDR1 and CDR2 sequences are DFQATT and SNEGSKA (reference sequence). V shed 1 base and J shed 4 bases, with 14 bases lying between them. CDR3 loop: CSARAPGTAYNEQFF. In DNA, the CDR3 is TGCAGTGCTAGAGCTCCCGGGACCGCGTACAATGAGCAGTTCTTC.